The rows below give T cell receptor beta chains drawn from one sample of a study of blood T cell repertoires in COVID-19. The method was immunoSEQ multiplex PCR; TCRdb's version includes in-frame clones alone and lacks a portion of them. The repertoire holds about 140,000 clones, with 80% to 85% as singletons. The sequenced material came from PBMCs or T cells enriched from blood (not recorded which). These receptors were collected from a man between 40 and 49 years old with acute COVID-19. Both conserved end residues are part of each CDR3. The order of the fields is CDR3 protein, CDR3 DNA, J gene, clone size, D gene, V gene. The D gene is left open where the match is weak. Clone size appears in some rows only: once, few, many, or a class for an expanded clone.

CDR3 protein: CATRDRGTSNQPQHF; CDR3 DNA: TGTGCCACCAGAGACAGGGGAACTAGCAATCAGCCCCAGCATTTT; J gene: TRBJ1-5; clone size: NA; D gene: TRBD1; V gene: TRBV15
CDR3 protein: CASRTIYGYTF; CDR3 DNA: TGTGCCAGCAGGACAATTTATGGCTACACCTTC; J gene: TRBJ1-2; clone size: NA; D gene: NA; V gene: TRBV2
CDR3 protein: CASSQEMASADTQYF; CDR3 DNA: TGTGCCAGCAGCCAAGAGATGGCTAGTGCAGATACGCAGTATTTT; J gene: TRBJ2-3; clone size: NA; D gene: NA; V gene: TRBV4-2
CDR3 protein: CATSKGTDFYNEQFF; CDR3 DNA: TGTGCCACCAGTAAAGGGACAGACTTCTACAATGAGCAGTTCTTC; J gene: TRBJ2-1; clone size: NA; D gene: TRBD1; V gene: TRBV24-1
CDR3 protein: CASSPRGAAVNEKLFF; CDR3 DNA: TGTGCCAGCAGCCCCCGGGGGGCAGCGGTTAATGAAAAACTGTTTTTT; J gene: TRBJ1-4; clone size: NA; D gene: NA; V gene: TRBV7-9
CDR3 protein: CASSLLDSVNTEAFF; CDR3 DNA: TGTGCCAGCAGTCTCCTCGACAGTGTGAACACTGAAGCTTTCTTT; J gene: TRBJ1-1; clone size: NA; D gene: NA; V gene: TRBV28
CDR3 protein: CASSLDGQRAFF; CDR3 DNA: TGCGCCAGCAGCTTGGATGGACAGAGGGCTTTCTTT; J gene: TRBJ1-1; clone size: NA; D gene: NA; V gene: TRBV5-1
CDR3 protein: CASSTSVSEQYF; CDR3 DNA: TGTGCCAGCAGTACTAGCGTAAGCGAGCAGTACTTC; J gene: TRBJ2-7; clone size: NA; D gene: TRBD2; V gene: TRBV12-3/TRBV12-4
CDR3 protein: CASRQGLNTEAFF; CDR3 DNA: TGTGCCAGCCGACAGGGGTTGAACACTGAAGCTTTCTTT; J gene: TRBJ1-1; clone size: NA; D gene: TRBD1; V gene: TRBV2
CDR3 protein: CASSQTDTQYF; CDR3 DNA: TGTGCCAGCAGCCAGACAGATACGCAGTATTTT; J gene: TRBJ2-3; clone size: NA; D gene: NA; V gene: TRBV5-6
CDR3 protein: CASSLGGRSYSNQPQHF; CDR3 DNA: TGTGCCAGCAGCTTGGGGGGCAGATCCTATAGCAATCAGCCCCAGCATTTT; J gene: TRBJ1-5; clone size: NA; D gene: NA; V gene: TRBV5-6
CDR3 protein: CASSQRWRGGVDTQYF; CDR3 DNA: TGTGCCAGCAGCCAACGCTGGAGGGGGGGCGTCGATACGCAGTATTTT; J gene: TRBJ2-3; clone size: once; D gene: NA; V gene: TRBV7-2
CDR3 protein: CASSHSGTEAFF; CDR3 DNA: TGTGCCAGCAGCCATTCGGGCACTGAAGCTTTCTTT; J gene: TRBJ1-1; clone size: few; D gene: NA; V gene: TRBV11-3
CDR3 protein: CASSNPRGDRSSPLHF; CDR3 DNA: TGTGCCAGCAGCAATCCCAGGGGGGACAGAAGTTCACCCCTCCACTTT; J gene: TRBJ1-6; clone size: NA; D gene: TRBD1; V gene: TRBV7-8
CDR3 protein: CASSRESGGAYEQYF; CDR3 DNA: TGTGCCAGCAGTCGGGAGAGCGGGGGGGCCTACGAGCAGTACTTC; J gene: TRBJ2-7; clone size: NA; D gene: TRBD2; V gene: TRBV6-4
CDR3 protein: CASSLLAGGRGTQYF; CDR3 DNA: TGTGCCAGCAGCTTACTAGCGGGGGGCAGGGGTACGCAGTATTTT; J gene: TRBJ2-3; clone size: NA; D gene: TRBD2; V gene: TRBV7-2
CDR3 protein: CASTLAASSYNEQFF; CDR3 DNA: TGTGCCAGCACGTTGGCAGCGAGCTCCTACAATGAGCAGTTCTTC; J gene: TRBJ2-1; clone size: NA; D gene: NA; V gene: TRBV9
CDR3 protein: CASSLMTGRNEKLFF; CDR3 DNA: TGCGCCAGCAGCTTGATGACAGGGAGGAATGAAAAACTGTTTTTT; J gene: TRBJ1-4; clone size: NA; D gene: TRBD1; V gene: TRBV5-1
CDR3 protein: CASSSGTAGVYGYTF; CDR3 DNA: TGTGCCAGCAGTTCCGGGACAGCGGGGGTCTATGGCTACACCTTC; J gene: TRBJ1-2; clone size: NA; D gene: TRBD1; V gene: TRBV7-9
CDR3 protein: CASRSQGFNYGYTF; CDR3 DNA: TGTGCCAGCAGGTCCCAGGGATTTAACTATGGCTACACCTTC; J gene: TRBJ1-2; clone size: NA; D gene: NA; V gene: TRBV28
CDR3 protein: CASSLAVGTGRNIQYF; CDR3 DNA: TGTGCCAGCAGCTTGGCCGTAGGGACTGGGAGAAACATTCAGTACTTC; J gene: TRBJ2-4; clone size: NA; D gene: NA; V gene: TRBV5-4
CDR3 protein: CASSHGQAQETQYF; CDR3 DNA: TGTGCCAGCAGTCACGGACAGGCTCAAGAGACCCAGTACTTC; J gene: TRBJ2-5; clone size: NA; D gene: TRBD1; V gene: TRBV7-2
CDR3 protein: CASSLMTGTDTQYF; CDR3 DNA: TGTGCCAGCAGTTTAATGACAGGGACAGATACGCAGTATTTT; J gene: TRBJ2-3; clone size: NA; D gene: TRBD1; V gene: TRBV2
CDR3 protein: CASSTQQGNEKLFF; CDR3 DNA: TGCGCCAGCAGCACACAACAGGGGAATGAAAAACTGTTTTTT; J gene: TRBJ1-4; clone size: NA; D gene: TRBD1; V gene: TRBV5-1
CDR3 protein: CASSSWTSGGEAYEQYF; CDR3 DNA: TGTGCCAGCAGCTCTTGGACTAGCGGGGGGGAGGCCTACGAGCAGTACTTC; J gene: TRBJ2-7; clone size: once; D gene: TRBD2; V gene: TRBV5-4
CDR3 protein: CASSENRDLGANVLTF; CDR3 DNA: TGTGCCAGCAGCGAAAACAGGGATCTTGGGGCCAACGTCCTGACTTTC; J gene: TRBJ2-6; clone size: many; D gene: NA; V gene: TRBV9
CDR3 protein: CASSPGQRGQPQHF; CDR3 DNA: TGTGCCAGCAGCCCCGGACAGCGAGGTCAGCCCCAGCATTTT; J gene: TRBJ1-5; clone size: NA; D gene: NA; V gene: TRBV7-9
CDR3 protein: CASSNRDREVQVGGYTF; CDR3 DNA: TGCGCCAGCAGCAACCGGGACAGGGAGGTGCAAGTGGGGGGCTACACCTTC; J gene: TRBJ1-2; clone size: once; D gene: TRBD1; V gene: TRBV5-1
CDR3 protein: CASQGTGVSGANVLTF; CDR3 DNA: TGTGCCTCCCAAGGGACAGGGGTCTCTGGGGCCAACGTCCTGACTTTC; J gene: TRBJ2-6; clone size: NA; D gene: TRBD1; V gene: TRBV6-6
CDR3 protein: CSASVRAGGTTSTDTQYF; CDR3 DNA: TGCAGTGCTAGTGTTAGGGCGGGAGGCACAACTAGCACAGATACGCAGTATTTT; J gene: TRBJ2-3; clone size: NA; D gene: TRBD2; V gene: TRBV20-1
CDR3 protein: CASSAGLSSYNEQFF; CDR3 DNA: TGTGCCAGCAGCGCGGGACTCAGCTCCTACAATGAGCAGTTCTTC; J gene: TRBJ2-1; clone size: few; D gene: NA; V gene: TRBV5-8
CDR3 protein: CASSYSSSRPEAFF; CDR3 DNA: TGTGCCAGCAGTTACTCTTCTAGCAGGCCTGAAGCTTTCTTT; J gene: TRBJ1-1; clone size: few; D gene: NA; V gene: TRBV6-5
CDR3 protein: CASSVGTGFYEQYF; CDR3 DNA: TGTGCCAGCAGCGTAGGAACGGGGTTCTACGAGCAGTACTTC; J gene: TRBJ2-7; clone size: NA; D gene: NA; V gene: TRBV9
CDR3 protein: CASSLSGSQALHF; CDR3 DNA: TGTGCCAGCAGTTTAAGCGGCTCCCAGGCCCTCCACTTT; J gene: TRBJ1-6; clone size: NA; D gene: NA; V gene: TRBV12-3/TRBV12-4
CDR3 protein: CASTGDRGRGEAFF; CDR3 DNA: TGTGCCAGTACTGGGGACAGGGGGCGCGGGGAAGCTTTCTTT; J gene: TRBJ1-1; clone size: NA; D gene: TRBD1; V gene: TRBV19
CDR3 protein: CASSKPSGGSTDTQYF; CDR3 DNA: TGTGCCAGTAGTAAACCTAGCGGGGGGAGCACAGATACGCAGTATTTT; J gene: TRBJ2-3; clone size: NA; D gene: TRBD2; V gene: TRBV19
CDR3 protein: CASSLGRNTGELFF; CDR3 DNA: TGTGCCAGCAGCTTAGGGAGGAACACCGGGGAGCTGTTTTTT; J gene: TRBJ2-2; clone size: many; D gene: NA; V gene: TRBV7-2
CDR3 protein: CASSPSYEQYF; CDR3 DNA: TGTGCCAGCAGTCCGAGCTACGAGCAGTACTTC; J gene: TRBJ2-7; clone size: NA; D gene: NA; V gene: TRBV6-6
CDR3 protein: CATSGHRDYGYTF; CDR3 DNA: TGTGCCACCAGCGGCCACAGGGACTATGGCTACACCTTC; J gene: TRBJ1-2; clone size: NA; D gene: NA; V gene: TRBV15
CDR3 protein: CASSPEGSSYNEQFF; CDR3 DNA: TGTGCCAGCAGCCCGGAGGGCAGCTCCTACAATGAGCAGTTCTTC; J gene: TRBJ2-1; clone size: NA; D gene: NA; V gene: TRBV11-2
CDR3 protein: CASRVGGTNEKLFF; CDR3 DNA: TGTGCCAGCAGGGTGGGAGGGACTAATGAAAAACTGTTTTTT; J gene: TRBJ1-4; clone size: NA; D gene: NA; V gene: TRBV27
CDR3 protein: CASSSRTSGGNTQYF; CDR3 DNA: TGTGCCAGCAGCTCTAGAACTAGCGGGGGTAATACGCAGTATTTT; J gene: TRBJ2-3; clone size: NA; D gene: TRBD2; V gene: TRBV7-2